This is a list of T cell receptor beta chains from one sample in a study of graft-versus-host responses after intestinal transplantation. Method: immunoSEQ multiplex PCR; TCRdb's copy keeps in-frame clones and lacks some. Of 7,000 to 9,000 clones detected, about 32% appear once; the ten largest clones hold around 4.9%. The source was alloreactive CD4+ T cells from a mixed lymphocyte reaction culture, collected before intestinal transplant. These receptor sequences come from a human patient who received an intestinal transplant. Both conserved end residues are part of each CDR3. D genes are given only for firm matches. Where a row states a size, it is once, few, many or the class of an expanded clone; other rows omit it.

D: NA
size: NA
V: TRBV5-8
J: TRBJ2-5
DNA: TGTGCCAGCAGCCGGATGAGGGTTGGGAAAGAGACCCAGTACTTC
CDR3: CASSRMRVGKETQYF

D: TRBD2
size: NA
V: TRBV14
J: TRBJ2-1
DNA: TGTGCCAGCAGCCAACCTAGCGGGAGGCCCAATCCTTACAATGAGCAGTTCTTC
CDR3: CASSQPSGRPNPYNEQFF

D: NA
size: NA
V: TRBV5-1
J: TRBJ1-1
DNA: TGCGCCAGCAGCCCGGGCGGGGCGAGCACTGAAGCTTTCTTT
CDR3: CASSPGGASTEAFF

D: TRBD1
size: few
V: TRBV4-1
J: TRBJ1-2
DNA: TGCGCCAGCAGCCAAGAGGGGACAGGTTTTAACTATGGCTACACCTTC
CDR3: CASSQEGTGFNYGYTF

D: TRBD2
size: few
V: TRBV28
J: TRBJ2-3
DNA: TGTGCCAGCAGTGGGACTAGCGGGAGCTTTGGGGATACGCAGTATTTT
CDR3: CASSGTSGSFGDTQYF

D: TRBD1
size: few
V: TRBV7-9
J: TRBJ2-2
DNA: TGTGCCAGCAGCGACGGGGACAGGGCGAACACCGGGGAGCTGTTTTTT
CDR3: CASSDGDRANTGELFF

D: NA
size: few
V: TRBV20-1
J: TRBJ2-5
DNA: TGCACTGCTTCAGGGCCGCAGACCCAGTACTTC
CDR3: CTASGPQTQYF

D: NA
size: few
V: TRBV4-2
J: TRBJ1-2
DNA: TGTGCCAGCAGCCAAGAAGGGCAGGGTAACTATGGCTACACCTTC
CDR3: CASSQEGQGNYGYTF

D: TRBD1
size: once
V: TRBV11-1
J: TRBJ2-5
DNA: TGTGCCAGCAGCTTAGGGACAGGGACTCCAGAGACCCAGTACTTC
CDR3: CASSLGTGTPETQYF

D: TRBD2
size: medium-sized
V: TRBV28
J: TRBJ2-7
DNA: TGTGCCAGCAGCGACCCTAGCGGGGCCTCCTTAGTCGAGCAGTACTTC
CDR3: CASSDPSGASLVEQYF

D: TRBD2
size: NA
V: TRBV29-1
J: TRBJ2-7
DNA: TGCAGCGTTGGGGGCCGGGCGGGAGCCTACGAGCAGTACTTC
CDR3: CSVGGRAGAYEQYF

D: NA
size: NA
V: TRBV6-5
J: TRBJ2-5
DNA: TGCGCCAGACCAGTCGGGAGAGAGACCCAGTACTTC
CDR3: CARPVGRETQYF

D: NA
size: NA
V: TRBV7-3
J: TRBJ1-1
DNA: TGTGCCAGCAGCTACCGGGGGGGTACCGCTGAAGCTTTCTTT
CDR3: CASSYRGGTAEAFF

D: TRBD1
size: few
V: TRBV19
J: TRBJ2-7
DNA: TGTGCCAGTAGTATCGACAGGGGGCGCTCCTACGAGCAGTACTTC
CDR3: CASSIDRGRSYEQYF

D: NA
size: NA
V: TRBV9
J: TRBJ1-6
DNA: TGTGCCAGCAGCGCTCAGGGGCTTCTGCATTCACCCCTCCACTTT
CDR3: CASSAQGLLHSPLHF

D: TRBD1
size: NA
V: TRBV6-1
J: TRBJ2-2
DNA: TGTGCCAGCAACAGGGGACGGACGAACACCGGGGAGCTGTTTTTT
CDR3: CASNRGRTNTGELFF